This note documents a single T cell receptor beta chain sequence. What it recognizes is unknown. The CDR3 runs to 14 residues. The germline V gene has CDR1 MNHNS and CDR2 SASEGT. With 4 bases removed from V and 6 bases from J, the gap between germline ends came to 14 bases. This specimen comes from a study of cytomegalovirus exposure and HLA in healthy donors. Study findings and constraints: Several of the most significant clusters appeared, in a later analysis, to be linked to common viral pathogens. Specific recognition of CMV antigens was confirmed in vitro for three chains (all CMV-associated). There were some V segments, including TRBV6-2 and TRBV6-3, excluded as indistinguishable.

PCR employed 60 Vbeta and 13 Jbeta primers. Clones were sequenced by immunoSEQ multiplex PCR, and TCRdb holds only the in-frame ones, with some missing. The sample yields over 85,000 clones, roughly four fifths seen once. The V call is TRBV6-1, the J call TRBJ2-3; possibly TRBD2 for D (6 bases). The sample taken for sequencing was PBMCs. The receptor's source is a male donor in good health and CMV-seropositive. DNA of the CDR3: TGTGCCAGCAGTGGGGGCCACCGGGAGGATACGCAGTATTTT. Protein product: CASSGGHREDTQYF.